The 12 T cell receptor beta chains listed next were all sequenced from one sample in a study of CD8 T cells in Susac syndrome. Reverse transcription of about 0.45 to 1 ug RNA was performed with random hexamers. TCRdb used MiXCR to reprocess the immunoSEQ multiplex PCR reads, holding one entry per CDR3 protein. This table holds around 150,000 distinct CDR3 sequences, approximately 95% found once. Sequenced material: CD4+ T cells from PBMCs. The source is a human donor with multiple sclerosis.

This rearrangement joins TRBV29-1 to TRBJ2-2; TRBD1 matches 9 bases. Germline values: CDR1 SQVTM, CDR2 ANQGSEA. The V segment lost 7 bases and the J segment 5 bases; nucleotides outside the gene matches: 8. This CDR3 region has 14 residues. CDR3 sequence (DNA): TGCAGCGGGAAAAGGGACAGGGATACCGGGGAGCTGTTTTTT. Translating it yields CSGKRDRDTGELFF.

The gene calls are TRBV27 and TRBJ1-4, with D unclear. There are 15 residues in the CDR3. Trimming took 0 bases from V and 2 from J, leaving 7 bases between them. CDR1 is MNHEY, CDR2 SMNVEV, per germline (reference sequence). The CDR3 spells CASSLSWTTNEKLFF. CDR3 nucleotides: TGTGCCAGCAGTTTATCCTGGACCACTAATGAAAAACTGTTTTTT.

The chain joins TRBV10-3 to TRBJ2-3; tentatively, D is TRBD1 (6 bases). This CDR3 has 14 residues. Trimming removed 7 bases at V and 4 bases at J, with 15 bases between. Germline CDR1 and CDR2: ENHRY and SYGVKD. This CDR3 is CAITDGTPPDTQYF. For the CDR3, the DNA is TGTGCCATCACCGACGGGACACCCCCAGATACGCAGTATTTT.

The chain is built from TRBV7-9 and TRBJ2-3; D is undetermined. Trimming pared 0 bases from V and 4 bases from J, leaving 5 bases between. Germline CDR1 and CDR2: SEHNR and FQNEAQ (reference sequence). CDR3 size: 13 residues. CDR3 loop: CASSLAIADTQYF. As DNA, the CDR3 is TGTGCCAGCAGCTTAGCGATCGCAGATACGCAGTATTTT.

This chain links TRBV12-3 or TRBV12-4 with TRBJ1-4; tentatively, D is TRBD1 (5 bases). The CDR3 loop spans 17 amino acids. V lost 3 bases, J lost 8 bases, and 22 bases lay in between. CDR3 sequence reads: CASSFDLSGARREKLFF. CDR3 coding DNA: TGTGCCAGCAGTTTCGATCTCTCCGGGGCCCGCAGGGAAAAACTGTTTTTT.

V and J are TRBV10-3 and TRBJ2-4; tentative D call: TRBD2 (6 bases). Trimming took 2 bases from V and 9 from J, leaving 14 bases between them. This CDR3 comprises 14 residues. Germline V gene sequence: CDR1 ENHRY, CDR2 SYGVKD. The CDR3 sequence: CAISEPRAGSIQYF. CDR3 DNA sequence: TGTGCCATCAGTGAGCCCAGGGCCGGGAGCATTCAGTACTTC.

The V gene is TRBV6-2 or TRBV6-3, the J gene TRBJ2-7; maybe TRBD1 (5 bases). Trimming removed 6 bases at V and 5 bases at J, with 20 bases between. CDR1 MNHEY and CDR2 SVGEGT come from the germline V gene. The CDR3 covers 15 residues. CDR3 sequence reads: CASSPRQTIVNEQYF. The DNA for the CDR3 is TGTGCCAGCAGCCCCCGACAGACCATAGTTAACGAGCAGTACTTC.

V is TRBV5-4 and J is TRBJ2-7, with D unclear. This CDR3 contains 14 residues. Per germline, CDR1 SGHNT and CDR2 YYREEE (reference sequence). Between the trimmed V and J ends, which lost 5 bases and 5 bases, there was a span of 17 bases. The CDR3 DNA reads as TGTGCCAGCAGACAAAGTGGAGCGACGGACGAGCAGTACTTC. It yields the protein CASRQSGATDEQYF.

The V and J genes are TRBV6-2 or TRBV6-3 and TRBJ2-1; 11 bases line up with TRBD1. Germline V lookup: CDR1 MNHEY, CDR2 SVGEGT. V gave up 7 bases and J gave up 1 base; unmatched junction bases: 6. This CDR3 has 16 residues. This CDR3 is CASTEDRGRSYNEQFF. Written as DNA, the CDR3 is TGTGCCAGCACCGAGGACAGGGGGCGTTCCTACAATGAGCAGTTCTTC.

The V call is TRBV7-2, the J call TRBJ1-3; D might be TRBD1 (6 bases). Trimming took off 3 bases at V and 4 bases at J, with 13 bases between the two ends. CDR3 length: 15 amino acids. Germline CDR1 reads SGHTA; CDR2 reads FQGNSA. The CDR3 DNA reads TGTGCCAGCAGCTTCTCCACAGGGTCGGGAAACACCATATATTTT. It codes for CASSFSTGSGNTIYF. Looking up the rest from reference TRBV7-2 and TRBJ1-3 gives the full variable domain: GAGVSQSPSNKVTEKGKDVELRCDPISGHTALYWYRQSLGQGLEFLIYFQGNSAPDKSGLPSDRFSAERTGGSVSTLTIQRTQQEDSAVYLCASSFSTGSGNTIYFGEGSWLTVV.

V and J are TRBV28 and TRBJ2-1, with 7 bases lining up with TRBD2. After removal of 0 bases from V and 4 bases from J, the junction contained 3 bases not matched to a gene. Germline CDR1 is MDHEN and CDR2 is SYDVKM. This CDR3 is 15 amino acids long. CDR3 DNA: TGTGCCAGCAGTTTATGGGGGGGGGATTACAATGAGCAGTTCTTC. Protein product: CASSLWGGDYNEQFF.

The gene calls are TRBV20-1 and TRBJ2-5; D is possibly TRBD1 (6 bases). CDR1 DFQATT and CDR2 SNEGSKA come from the germline V gene (reference sequence). The CDR3 consists of 14 residues. Trimming cost V 3 bases and J 4 bases, with 15 bases left between them. For the CDR3, the DNA is TGCAGTGCTAGGGTCCCAGGGGTAAGAGAGACCCAGTACTTC. Protein: CSARVPGVRETQYF.